The next 10 T cell receptor beta chains were all read from a single sample in a study of vaccination and CD4 T cells after COVID-19. The study sequenced cultured CD4+ T cell DNA using the Oncomine TCR Beta short-read assay. Genomic DNA extraction was carried out from cultured CD4+ T cells. In TCRdb, the PCR reads were re-called with MiXCR into one record per CDR3 protein. The table records about 11,000 distinct CDR3 sequences, approximately 31% of them present only once. Treatment given: roughly 10-day PBMC culture with coronavirus spike peptide pools or control peptides (ViraFEST assay). It was before the COVID-19 pandemic (2011-2018) that the unexposed donor's CD4+ T cells were collected. Their target antigens are unknown. Specimen: CD4+ T cells from blood, cultured in vitro. These TCRs come from a human donor in good health.

The chain is built from TRBV18 and TRBJ1-5; maybe TRBD1 (5 bases). The length of the CDR3 is 16 residues. Germline V gives CDR1 KGHSH, CDR2 LQKENI. Trimming left V 4 bases short and J 2 bases short, with 15 bases between. CDR3 loop: CASSLTRGVGNQPQHF. The CDR3 DNA reads TGTGCCAGCTCACTAACCCGAGGGGTTGGCAATCAGCCCCAGCATTTT.

This clonotype was detected only a few times. The chain has TRBV6-2 or TRBV6-3 and TRBJ1-5; 8 bases align to TRBD1. The CDR3 consists of 14 residues. The ends lost 8 bases at V and 4 bases at J; junction bases unmatched: 7. Germline lookup yields CDR1 MNHEY and CDR2 SVGEGT. CDR3 DNA: TGTGCCAGCGGGAAGACAGGGGAAAATCAGCCCCAGCATTTT. It encodes CASGKTGENQPQHF.

The chain joins TRBV6-5 to TRBJ1-3; 7 bases match TRBD1. The CDR3 runs 15 residues. V shed 2 bases and J 4 bases; nucleotides not matched to a gene: 5. Per germline, CDR1 MNHEY and CDR2 SVGAGI. CDR3: CASSYATGSGNTIYF. The CDR3 DNA reads as TGTGCCAGCAGTTACGCGACAGGGTCGGGAAACACCATATATTTT.

This clonotype turned up a few times. This chain uses TRBV19 with TRBJ1-5; 9 bases line up with TRBD1. After removal of 4 bases from V and 2 bases from J, the junction contained 9 bases not matched to a gene. The germline V gene has CDR1 LNHDA and CDR2 SQIVND (reference sequence). This CDR3 contains 17 residues. CDR3 residues: CASSSKDRGIGNQPQHF. CDR3 nucleotides: TGTGCCAGTAGTAGTAAGGACAGGGGAATAGGCAATCAGCCCCAGCATTTT.

In its sample, this clonotype was seen a few times. The chain is built from TRBV6-5 and TRBJ2-1; D ambiguous. This CDR3 spans 11 amino acids. The V end lost 2 bases, the J end lost 8 bases, and 4 bases lay between the germline ends. Germline assignment: CDR1 MNHEY and CDR2 SVGAGI. The CDR3 sequence is CASSYNDEQFF. The CDR3 bases are TGTGCCAGCAGTTACAACGATGAGCAGTTCTTC.

This clonotype has a handful of counts. This rearrangement joins TRBV19 to TRBJ1-5, with D possibly being TRBD1 (5 bases). CDR3 length: 17 residues. CDR1 and CDR2 (germline): LNHDA, SQIVND (reference sequence). Trimming pared 6 bases from V and 6 bases from J, leaving 24 bases between. CDR3 bases: TGTGCCAGTAGGCGTCAGGGTGTTGGGCCGCCTGGTCAGCCCCAGCATTTT. Encoded protein: CASRRQGVGPPGQPQHF. Together with reference TRBV19 and TRBJ1-5, the CDR3 gives the full variable domain: DGGITQSPKYLFRKEGQNVTLSCEQNLNHDAMYWYRQDPGQGLRLIYYSQIVNDFQKGDIAEGYSVSREKKESFPLTVTSAQKNPTAFYLCASRRQGVGPPGQPQHFGDGTRLSIL.

V gene TRBV28 combines with J gene TRBJ1-2, with no clear D. V was pared by 7 bases and J by 3 bases, with 12 bases between. There are 13 residues in the CDR3. The germline CDR1 and CDR2 sequences are MDHEN and SYDVKM. CDR3 DNA sequence: TGTGCCAGCACGGCGAGGCTAGACTATGGCTACACCTTC. Protein sequence: CASTARLDYGYTF.

This chain connects TRBV18 to TRBJ2-3; 10 positions agree with TRBD2. The V segment lost 4 bases and the J segment 5 bases; nucleotides outside the gene matches: 6. The CDR3 runs 15 residues. CDR1 and CDR2 from the germline V gene are KGHSH and LQKENI. CDR3 loop: CASSQSGRAEDTQYF. CDR3 nucleotide sequence: TGTGCCAGCTCACAAAGCGGGAGGGCCGAAGATACGCAGTATTTT.

Remarks on this clonotype: A junction end diverges from the germline sequence, so it may reflect a read error. The V call is TRBV7-7, the J call TRBJ2-3, with D tentatively TRBD2 (6 bases). The germline gives CDR1 SSHAT, CDR2 FNYEAQ (reference sequence). CDR3 size: 15 residues. The CDR3 loop is CASSLGSGDSDTQYF. The CDR3 nucleotides are TGTGCTAGCAGCTTAGGGTCGGGAGATTCGGATACGCAGTATTTT. The variable domain in full, with the rest retrieved from reference TRBV7-7 and TRBJ2-3, is GAGVSQSPRYKVTKRGQDVTLRCDPISSHATLYWYQQALGQGPEFLTYFNYEAQPDKSGLPSDRFSAERPEGSISTLTIQRTEQRDSAMYRCASSLGSGDSDTQYFGPGTRLTVL.

The rearrangement links TRBV20-1 to TRBJ1-1; D remains unclear. CDR1 DFQATT and CDR2 SNEGSKA come from the germline V gene (reference sequence). The CDR3 loop spans 14 amino acids. V dropped 6 bases and J dropped 1 base, with 15 bases sitting between them. The CDR3 spells CSAPPFRQNTEAFF. CDR3 coding DNA: TGCAGTGCCCCCCCCTTCAGGCAGAACACTGAAGCTTTCTTT.